In its sample, the clone carrying this TCR beta chain was seen a few times. Antigen unknown. The TCR cDNA carried a universal primer site and UMIs from 5'RACE template switching. TCRdb reanalysed the 5' RACE reads using MiXCR and keeps one entry per CDR3 protein. The table lists 500,000 to 650,000 distinct CDR3 sequences, about 12% of them singletons. V was cut by 7 bases and J by 7 bases, with 19 bases left in between. Germline V gene sequence: CDR1 GTSNPN, CDR2 SVGIG (reference sequence). There are 14 residues in the CDR3. The data are from a study of T cells after yellow fever vaccination. Study context: Preparation used SMART-Seq v4 Ultra Low Input for the low-cell-number fractions. Study-wide points: Boosting was followed by the reappearance of most primary-vaccination clones (around 95% CD4, around 91% CD8). It was the secondary response that reached its peak faster, day 5 versus 15, but it was weaker.

The clonotype originates from a man younger than 45 who received the YFV17D yellow fever vaccine. The chain joins TRBV30 to TRBJ2-2; possibly TRBD1 or TRBD2 for D (6 bases each). The sample here was PBMCs, taken on the day of the yellow fever booster vaccination. This CDR3 reads CALDGGTLVGELFF. DNA for the CDR3: TGTGCCTTAGATGGGGGGACACTGGTCGGGGAGCTGTTTTTT.